The next 26 T cell receptor beta chains were all read from a single sample in a study of T cells after yellow fever vaccination (dated by TCRdb to the late 2010s). The protocol used for the library was 5' RACE. The sequencer was an Illumina NovaSeq 6000. Using fastp at Q25 and MiXCR, TCRdb reprocessed the public reads and kept productive beta chains. Rows are unified per CDR3 protein, each entry keeping the most common DNA and genes. The sample table lists 300,000 to 350,000 distinct CDR3 sequences, around 4.5% of them with a count of one. Clones ranked in the top ten supply just under 20% of the sample. Explained via the paper, the treatment or condition label denotes: live attenuated yellow fever vaccine strain. The source material was PBMCs, sampled 15 days after the yellow fever booster vaccination. These TCRs come from a man younger than 35 who received the YFV17D yellow fever vaccine.

This clonotype was detected only a few times. V and J are TRBV4-2 and TRBJ2-3, with D unresolved. The CDR3 spans 13 residues. V lost 4 bases to trimming and J lost 2 bases, with 7 bases between them. Germline V gene lookup returns CDR1 LGHNA and CDR2 YNFKEQ. This chain's CDR3 is CASSRALTDTQYF. Written as DNA, the CDR3 is TGTGCCAGCAGCCGGGCCCTCACAGATACGCAGTATTTT.

This clonotype was seen a few times. The J gene is TRBJ1-1, the V gene TRBV20-1; no reliable D call. Trimming removed 2 bases from V and 1 base from J, with 8 bases in between. CDR1 and CDR2 from the germline V gene are DFQATT and SNEGSKA (reference sequence). The CDR3 runs to 13 residues. The CDR3 region has the DNA TGCAGTGCTAGAAGGGCGGGGAACACTGAAGCTTTCTTT. It is translated as CSARRAGNTEAFF.

This chain connects TRBV4-2 to TRBJ2-1; 7 bases match TRBD2. The CDR3 loop spans 13 amino acids. Trimming took 0 bases from V and 8 from J; bases not matched to a gene: 1. Germline V lookup: CDR1 LGHNA, CDR2 YNFKEQ. The CDR3 coding sequence is TGTGCCAGCAGCCAAGATCGGGGGGATGAGCAGTTCTTC. Its protein product is CASSQDRGDEQFF.

The chain uses TRBV9 and TRBJ2-7, with 9 bases fitting TRBD1. V gave up 0 bases and J gave up 2 bases; unmatched junction bases: 3. CDR3 length: 15 amino acids. Looked up from germline, CDR1 is SGDLS and CDR2 is YYNGEE. CDR3 sequence (DNA): TGTGCCAGCAGCGTAGGCGGACAGGGGACCTACGAGCAGTACTTC. This sequence encodes CASSVGGQGTYEQYF.

The chain employs TRBV5-1 and TRBJ2-5; tentatively, D is TRBD2 (5 bases). Germline CDR1 is SGHRS and CDR2 is YFSETQ. V lost 3 bases and J lost 5, with 14 bases in between. The CDR3 is 14 amino acids. The CDR3 spells CASSSTPGGETQYF. The CDR3, as DNA: TGCGCCAGCAGCTCAACCCCCGGCGGGGAGACCCAGTACTTC.

The rearrangement links TRBV7-2 to TRBJ1-6; TRBD1 agrees at 8 bases. The CDR3 is 16 residues long. Germline V CDR1 and CDR2: SGHTA, FQGNSA. V dropped 4 bases and J dropped 10; count of bases not matched to a gene: 12. Written as DNA, the CDR3 is TGTGCCAGCAGCTCGAGAGGACAGGGTGCGGGATCACCCCTCCACTTT. It codes for CASSSRGQGAGSPLHF.

The V gene is TRBV5-1, the J gene TRBJ2-3; possible D gene TRBD1, 5 bases. V was clipped by 2 bases and J by 5 bases, with 12 bases between them. This CDR3 is 14 amino acids long. CDR1 is SGHRS, CDR2 YFSETQ, per germline. CDR3 sequence (DNA): TGCGCCAGCAGCTTTGGGGCAGGAAGAGATACGCAGTATTTT. Protein sequence: CASSFGAGRDTQYF.

This clonotype has just a few counts. The V and J genes are TRBV20-1 and TRBJ2-5; the D gene is possibly TRBD1 (6 bases). V lost 5 bases and J lost 1, with 11 bases in between. Germline V CDR1 and CDR2: DFQATT, SNEGSKA (reference sequence). CDR3 size: 13 residues. The CDR3 spells CSAGRTVQETQYF. CDR3 sequence (DNA): TGCAGTGCTGGTAGGACAGTCCAAGAGACCCAGTACTTC.

This clonotype was seen a handful of times. The V gene is TRBV15, the J gene TRBJ2-5, with D perhaps TRBD2 (5 bases). Trimming removed 1 base at V and 1 base at J, with 10 bases between. The CDR3 has 15 amino acids. The V gene's germline CDR1 is LNHNV and CDR2 YYDKDF (reference sequence). This CDR3 is CATSRVSGFQETQYF. CDR3 nucleotide sequence: TGTGCCACCAGCAGAGTGTCGGGATTCCAAGAGACCCAGTACTTC.

The chain couples TRBV5-1 to TRBJ1-1, with D perhaps TRBD1 (6 bases). This CDR3 has 14 amino acids. Trimming removed 1 base from V and 8 bases from J, with 15 bases in between. Germline values: CDR1 SGHRS, CDR2 YFSETQ. The CDR3 region is CASSLYRVGEEAFF. In nucleotides, the CDR3 is TGCGCCAGCAGCTTGTACAGGGTCGGCGAAGAAGCTTTCTTT.

The chain uses TRBV2 and TRBJ2-2; TRBD1 aligns across 10 bases. Trimming took 5 bases from V and 7 from J; bases not matched to a gene: 4. The CDR3 runs to 14 residues. Per the germline V gene, CDR1 is SNHLY and CDR2 is FYNNEI. CDR3 protein: CASSRQGANGELFF. The CDR3 coding sequence is TGTGCCAGCAGTAGACAGGGGGCGAACGGGGAGCTGTTTTTT.

This clonotype has more than one count but fewer than ten. V is TRBV7-6 and J is TRBJ2-7; D unresolved. The CDR3 loop spans 14 amino acids. Trimming removed 3 bases from V and 3 bases from J, with 12 bases in between. The germline CDR1 and CDR2 sequences are SGHVS and FNYEAQ. The CDR3 protein is CASSFKVGFYEQYF. CDR3 DNA sequence: TGTGCCAGCAGCTTTAAGGTCGGGTTCTACGAGCAGTACTTC. The full variable domain, rest sourced from reference TRBV7-6 and TRBJ2-7, is GAGVSQSPRYKVTKRGQDVALRCDPISGHVSLYWYRQALGQGPEFLTYFNYEAQQDKSGLPNDRFSAERPEGSISTLTIQRTEQRDSAMYRCASSFKVGFYEQYFGPGTRLTVT.

This clonotype showed up just a few times. The CDR3 protein is CASSPEGQGSNQPQHF. The CDR3 DNA is TGCGCCAGCAGCCCGGAGGGACAGGGAAGCAATCAGCCCCAGCATTTT. V gene TRBV5-1 combines with J gene TRBJ1-5, with 9 nucleotides matching TRBD1. The V and J ends lost 4 bases and 1 base, in that order; junction bases with no gene match: 6. The length of the CDR3 is 16 residues. Germline V CDR1 and CDR2: SGHRS, YFSETQ.

In this sample, this clonotype turned up many times. The J gene is TRBJ2-4, the V gene TRBV4-3; D perhaps matches TRBD1 (6 bases). The V gene lost 4 bases and the J gene lost 0 bases, with 19 bases spanning the gap. CDR3 size: 18 residues. CDR1 LGHNA and CDR2 YSLEER come from the germline V gene. CDR3: CASSRWGPGQIAKNIQYF. CDR3 DNA: TGCGCCAGCAGCCGATGGGGGCCCGGGCAAATAGCCAAAAACATTCAGTACTTC.

The chain links TRBV7-2 to TRBJ2-5; the D gene could be TRBD1 or TRBD2 (6 bases each). Germline assignment: CDR1 SGHTA and CDR2 FQGNSA. Trimming stripped 4 bases from V and 4 bases from J, with 19 bases between. The CDR3 totals 16 residues. DNA for the CDR3: TGTGCCAGCAGCTCCCTGGGGGGCGGACGGGGAGAGACCCAGTACTTC. Translating gives CASSSLGGGRGETQYF.

This rearrangement joins TRBV7-8 to TRBJ2-3; D gene ambiguous. Germline CDR1 is SGHVS and CDR2 is FQNEAQ. CDR3 length: 13 residues. V was pared by 5 bases and J by 6 bases, with 12 bases between. CDR3 loop: CASSPSLEDTQYF. The CDR3 coding sequence is TGTGCCAGCAGCCCCTCATTAGAGGATACGCAGTATTTT.

The gene calls are TRBV6-2 or TRBV6-3 and TRBJ1-4; perhaps TRBD1 as D (5 bases). The germline V gene has CDR1 MNHEY and CDR2 SVGEGT. V was pared by 10 bases and J by 4 bases, with 13 bases between. This CDR3 has 13 amino acids. The CDR3 nucleotides are TGTGCCATCCGGGACGGACGTAATGAAAAACTGTTTTTT. Protein product: CAIRDGRNEKLFF.

This chain joins TRBV7-9 and TRBJ2-1; the match to TRBD1 covers 7 bases. Germline CDR1 is SEHNR and CDR2 is FQNEAQ (reference sequence). CDR3 length equals 12 residues. V was clipped by 10 bases and J by 5 bases; unmatched bases: 5. CDR3 loop: CAIGTANNEQFF. For the CDR3, the DNA is TGTGCCATCGGGACAGCCAACAATGAGCAGTTCTTC.

In its sample, this clonotype was seen many times. This chain links TRBV5-8 with TRBJ2-1, with unresolved D. The CDR3 runs 14 residues. The V gene's germline CDR1 is SGHTS and CDR2 YDEGEE. V lost 1 base, J lost 6 bases, and 11 bases lay in between. As DNA, the CDR3 is TGTGCCAGCAGCTTGCTGCACCCAGCCAATGAGCAGTTCTTC. Translation gives CASSLLHPANEQFF. Combining the CDR3 with reference TRBV5-8 and TRBJ2-1 gives the whole variable domain EAGVTQSPTHLIKTRGQQATLRCSPISGHTSVYWYQQALGLGLQFLLWYDEGEERNRGNFPPRFSGRQFPNYSSELNVNALELEDSALYLCASSLLHPANEQFFGPGTRLTVL.

This clonotype occurred a few times. The chain uses TRBV5-5 and TRBJ1-5; 8 nucleotides align to TRBD1. The V gene's germline CDR1 is SGHKS and CDR2 YYEKEE (reference sequence). The CDR3 is 16 residues long. V lost 5 bases, J lost 7 bases, and 14 bases stayed unmatched. The CDR3 loop reads CASRLSLDRVEQPQHF. The CDR3 DNA reads as TGTGCCAGCAGACTCAGCTTGGACAGGGTGGAACAGCCCCAGCATTTT.

The chain uses TRBV20-1 and TRBJ2-1; 9 bases fit TRBD1. This CDR3 spans 16 amino acids. The V gene's germline CDR1 is DFQATT and CDR2 SNEGSKA (reference sequence). Trimming at V came to 0 bases and at J to 4 bases, leaving 7 bases not matched to a gene. CDR3 DNA: TGCAGTGCTAGAGATCTTCGGGGGACAGGGTACAATGAGCAGTTCTTC. This gives the protein CSARDLRGTGYNEQFF.

The chain couples TRBV4-2 to TRBJ2-3; 11 bases match TRBD2. Germline loops: CDR1 LGHNA, CDR2 YNFKEQ. V shed 4 bases, J shed 0 bases, and the junction held 15 bases outside the gene matches. The CDR3 is 20 amino acids. The CDR3 region has the DNA TGTGCCAGCAGCCCCCGGTGGGTGGCTAGCGGGGGGTCTAGCACAGATACGCAGTATTTT. Encoded protein: CASSPRWVASGGSSTDTQYF.

The chain uses TRBV20-1 and TRBJ2-7; D tentatively fits TRBD1 or TRBD2 (5 bases each). V dropped 4 bases and J dropped 4 bases, with 20 bases sitting between them. The germline V gene has CDR1 DFQATT and CDR2 SNEGSKA (reference sequence). This CDR3 contains 15 residues. As DNA, the CDR3 is TGCAGTGCTATGGGCGCGAGGGGTTATCAGTACGAGCAGTACTTC. Translating gives CSAMGARGYQYEQYF.

This clonotype was counted between two and nine times. The chain carries TRBV6-5 and TRBJ1-2, with D possibly being TRBD1 (6 bases). Germline V gene data show CDR1 as MNHEY and CDR2 as SVGAGI. V shed 4 bases and J shed 14 bases, with 17 bases lying between them. The CDR3 is 12 amino acids. The DNA for the CDR3 is TGTGCCAGCAGTTGGGGAACAGGGCCGGTGACCTTC. Translating it yields CASSWGTGPVTF.

The table lists this clonotype with many counts. Here the CDR3 reads CASSYGTGRANYGYTF. DNA for the CDR3: TGCGCCAGCTCCTACGGGACAGGCCGAGCTAACTATGGCTACACCTTC. This chain links TRBV10-2 with TRBJ1-2; the match to TRBD1 covers 8 bases. Germline trimming cut 8 bases from V and 0 bases from J; bases unmatched to any gene: 11. The CDR3 runs to 16 residues. CDR1 is WSHSY and CDR2 is SAAADI in the germline V gene.

The chain couples TRBV7-2 to TRBJ2-1; 14 bases agree with TRBD2. The CDR3 totals 19 residues. V gave up 5 bases and J gave up 3 bases; unmatched junction bases: 12. Germline CDR1 SGHTA, CDR2 FQGNSA. This CDR3 reads CASSEIRWGLAGDYNEQFF. The DNA of the CDR3 is TGTGCCAGCAGCGAAATTAGGTGGGGACTAGCGGGGGACTACAATGAGCAGTTCTTC.